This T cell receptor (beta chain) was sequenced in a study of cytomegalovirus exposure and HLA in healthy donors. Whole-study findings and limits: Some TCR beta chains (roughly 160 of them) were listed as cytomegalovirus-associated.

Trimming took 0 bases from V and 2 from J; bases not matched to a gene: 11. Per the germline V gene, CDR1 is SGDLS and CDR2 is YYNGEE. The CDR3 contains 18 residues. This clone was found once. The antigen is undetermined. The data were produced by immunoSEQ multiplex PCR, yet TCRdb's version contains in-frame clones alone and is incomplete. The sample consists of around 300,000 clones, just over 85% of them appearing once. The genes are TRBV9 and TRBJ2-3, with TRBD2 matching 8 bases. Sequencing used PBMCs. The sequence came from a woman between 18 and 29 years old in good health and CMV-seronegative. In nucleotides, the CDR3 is TGTGCCAGCAGCGTAGAAGGGAGAACGGGAGGGCTCACAGATACGCAGTATTTT. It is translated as CASSVEGRTGGLTDTQYF.